These 29 T cell receptor beta chains were sequenced from one sample in a study of T cell responses to AZD1222 COVID-19 vaccine. Clones were read by immunoSEQ multiplex PCR, and TCRdb kept only the in-frame ones, dropping some. The repertoire holds about 180,000 clones, over 85% seen once, with under 1.1% in the top ten. The sample consisted of peripheral blood, taken 28 days after the second dose of the MenACWY control vaccine. The source of these receptors is an adult who received the MenACWY meningococcal vaccine as a control.

The rearrangement joins TRBV29-1 to TRBJ1-2, with D possibly being TRBD1 (5 bases). Germline CDR1 reads SQVTM; CDR2 reads ANQGSEA. This CDR3 has 14 residues. Trimming removed 1 base at V and 1 base at J, with 10 bases between. CDR3 coding DNA: TGCAGCGTTGAAGGCAGGGTGTTTAACTATGGCTACACCTTC. It codes for CSVEGRVFNYGYTF.

The rearrangement uses TRBV12-3 or TRBV12-4 and TRBJ2-3; D tentatively reads TRBD1 or TRBD2 (5 bases each). The CDR3 has 12 amino acids. With 3 bases removed from V and 6 bases from J, the gap between germline ends came to 7 bases. The CDR3 loop is CASSLWGDTQYF. The CDR3 nucleotides are TGTGCCAGCAGTTTGTGGGGGGATACGCAGTATTTT.

About this clone itself: Additional DNA sequences in this sample encode the identical CDR3. This rearrangement joins TRBV30 to TRBJ1-1, with D unclear. CDR1 is GTSNPN, CDR2 SVGIG, per germline (reference sequence). Trimming removed 0 bases at V and 1 base at J, with 6 bases between. This CDR3 spans 13 amino acids. The CDR3 region has the DNA TGTGCCTGGAGTGTGGGCGGGAACACTGAAGCTTTCTTT. Translated: CAWSVGGNTEAFF.

The chain has TRBV28 and TRBJ2-4; a possible D gene is TRBD1 (7 bases). The V and J ends lost 5 bases and 7 bases respectively, with 12 bases between them. Germline V gene lookup returns CDR1 MDHEN and CDR2 SYDVKM. There are 13 residues in the CDR3. CDR3 in DNA: TGTGCCAGCAGTACGACAGGGAGGAACATTCAGTACTTC. The encoded protein is CASSTTGRNIQYF. The full variable domain, rest sourced from reference TRBV28 and TRBJ2-4, is DVKVTQSSRYLVKRTGEKVFLECVQDMDHENMFWYRQDPGLGLRLIYFSYDVKMKEKGDIPEGYSVSREKKERFSLILESASTNQTSMYLCASSTTGRNIQYFGAGTRLSVL.

The V call is TRBV19, the J call TRBJ1-2; no firm D call. The CDR3 has 14 amino acids. Trimming removed 6 bases at V and 4 bases at J, with 15 bases between. Germline V gives CDR1 LNHDA, CDR2 SQIVND (reference sequence). CDR3 bases: TGTGCCAGTAGCACAGATGGGAGAGTCTATGGCTACACCTTC. It is translated as CASSTDGRVYGYTF.

V gene TRBV18 combines with J gene TRBJ1-6, with 7 bases that match TRBD1. The CDR3 contains 16 residues. Germline values: CDR1 KGHSH, CDR2 LQKENI. Germline trimming cut 5 bases from V and 5 bases from J; bases unmatched to any gene: 9. The CDR3 protein is CASSAQGIGDNSPLHF. CDR3 sequence (DNA): TGTGCCAGCTCAGCACAGGGGATTGGGGATAATTCACCCCTCCACTTT. Full variable domain (rest looked up from reference TRBV18 and TRBJ1-6): NAGVMQNPRHLVRRRGQEARLRCSPMKGHSHVYWYRQLPEEGLKFMVYLQKENIIDESGMPKERFSAEFPKEGPSILRIQQVVRGDSAAYFCASSAQGIGDNSPLHFGNGTRLTVT.

V usage is TRBV5-1 and J usage is TRBJ1-4, with 9 bases lining up with TRBD1. The CDR3 spans 14 residues. V was pared by 3 bases and J by 8 bases, with 5 bases of the junction left unmatched. Germline lookup yields CDR1 SGHRS and CDR2 YFSETQ. The CDR3 region has the DNA TGCGCCAGCAGCTCCGGACAGGGGAGGGAAAAACTGTTTTTT. Translating it yields CASSSGQGREKLFF.

In this sample, this clone turned up a few times. This chain links TRBV7-2 with TRBJ2-1; TRBD2 matches at 7 bases. The CDR3 runs 15 residues. Germline V gene data show CDR1 as SGHTA and CDR2 as FQGNSA. The trim removed 0 bases at V and 7 bases at J, leaving 6 bases unmatched. As DNA, the CDR3 is TGTGCCAGCAGCTTAGCGTCAGGGACTAAGAATGAGCAGTTCTTC. Protein: CASSLASGTKNEQFF.

The chain is built from TRBV7-8 and TRBJ1-1; TRBD1 aligns across 7 bases. Per the germline V gene, CDR1 is SGHVS and CDR2 is FQNEAQ. The CDR3 runs 17 residues. V dropped 0 bases and J dropped 4; count of bases not matched to a gene: 11. In DNA, the CDR3 is TGTGCCAGCAGCTTAGCGCAGGTCAGGGGGTTGAGCACTGAAGCTTTCTTT. Protein product: CASSLAQVRGLSTEAFF.

This clone came up once. J is TRBJ1-5 and V is TRBV19; a possible D gene is TRBD1 (5 bases). The germline V gene has CDR1 LNHDA and CDR2 SQIVND (reference sequence). V was cut by 3 bases and J by 0 bases, with 9 bases left in between. The CDR3 is 15 residues long. This CDR3 is CASSIRQGSNQPQHF. Here the CDR3 DNA reads TGTGCCAGTAGTATCAGGCAGGGTAGCAATCAGCCCCAGCATTTT.

The genes are TRBV24-1 and TRBJ2-7, with 10 bases fitting TRBD1. There are 16 residues in the CDR3. CDR1 and CDR2 from the germline V gene are KGHDR and SFDVKD. V shed 1 base and J 4 bases; nucleotides not matched to a gene: 6. The CDR3 here is CATSDFSGQGVYEQYF. CDR3 sequence (DNA): TGTGCCACCAGTGATTTTTCAGGACAGGGGGTATACGAGCAGTACTTC.

This clone was picked up one time. This chain uses TRBV7-2 with TRBJ1-1; a weak D match, TRBD1 (6 bases). The germline gives CDR1 SGHTA, CDR2 FQGNSA. The CDR3 consists of 17 residues. Trimming removed 3 bases at V and 1 base at J, with 18 bases between. The CDR3 loop reads CASSFLGGGSPNTEAFF. CDR3 sequence (DNA): TGTGCCAGCAGCTTTTTAGGGGGAGGGTCTCCGAACACTGAAGCTTTCTTT.

The rearrangement links TRBV15 to TRBJ2-5, with D tentatively TRBD1 or TRBD2 (5 bases each). Trimming left V 1 base short and J 3 bases short, with 6 bases between. The germline V gene encodes CDR1 LNHNV and CDR2 YYDKDF (reference sequence). CDR3 length: 13 amino acids. The CDR3 sequence: CATSRGGEETQYF. The CDR3 region has the DNA TGTGCCACCAGCAGAGGAGGGGAAGAGACCCAGTACTTC.

The gene calls are TRBV3-1 (or the pseudogene TRBV3-2) and TRBJ2-5; D uncertain. This CDR3 comprises 12 residues. V lost 6 bases, J lost 5 bases, and 10 bases lay in between. The germline gives CDR1 LGHDT, CDR2 YNNKEL (reference sequence). Here the CDR3 DNA reads TGTGCCAGCAGGCAAACCCAGGAGACCCAGTACTTC. Translation: CASRQTQETQYF.

The chain couples TRBV20-1 to TRBJ2-1, with unresolved D. Between the trimmed V and J ends, which lost 0 bases and 4 bases, there was a span of 1 base. This CDR3 comprises 11 residues. Per germline, CDR1 DFQATT and CDR2 SNEGSKA (reference sequence). This CDR3 reads CSAREYNEQFF. In DNA form, the CDR3 reads TGCAGTGCTAGAGAATACAATGAGCAGTTCTTC.

The chain recombines TRBV6-2 or TRBV6-3 with TRBJ2-6; D call uncertain. Germline CDR1 reads MNHEY; CDR2 reads SVGEGT. Between the trimmed V and J ends, which lost 5 bases and 0 bases, there was a span of 11 bases. The CDR3 is 16 amino acids. DNA of the CDR3: TGTGCCAGCAGTGACTGGTGGGTCTCTGGGGCCAACGTCCTGACTTTC. Translated, it gives CASSDWWVSGANVLTF.

The rearrangement uses TRBV19 and TRBJ2-3, with TRBD2 identical over 12 bases. This CDR3 is 18 amino acids long. The germline gives CDR1 LNHDA, CDR2 SQIVND (reference sequence). The V gene end was trimmed by 6 bases and the J gene end by 0 bases; junction bases not matched to a gene: 10. The CDR3 nucleotides read TGTGCCAGTAGCCACGGACTAGCGGGGTCTTCTAGCACAGATACGCAGTATTTT. Translation gives CASSHGLAGSSSTDTQYF. The entire variable domain, with the rest obtained from reference TRBV19 and TRBJ2-3, is as follows: DGGITQSPKYLFRKEGQNVTLSCEQNLNHDAMYWYRQDPGQGLRLIYYSQIVNDFQKGDIAEGYSVSREKKESFPLTVTSAQKNPTAFYLCASSHGLAGSSSTDTQYFGPGTRLTVL.

The chain combines TRBV4-1 with TRBJ2-2, with 7 bases matching TRBD2. Germline CDR1 and CDR2: MGHRA and YSYEKL. With V trimmed by 1 base and J by 1 base, 3 bases remained unmatched. This CDR3 is 16 amino acids long. For the CDR3, the DNA is TGCGCCAGCAGCCAAGCGACTAGCTTGAACACCGGGGAGCTGTTTTTT. Translation gives CASSQATSLNTGELFF.

The CDR3 loop is CASSHRRASPLTDTQYF. The CDR3 region has the DNA TGTGCCAGCAGTCACCGCAGGGCGAGTCCTCTCACAGATACGCAGTATTTT. The chain links TRBV7-8 to TRBJ2-3; TRBD1 is a possible D gene (5 bases). Between the trimmed V and J ends, which lost 6 bases and 2 bases, there was a span of 21 bases. CDR3 length: 17 amino acids. Per the germline V gene, CDR1 is SGHVS and CDR2 is FQNEAQ.

This chain joins TRBV5-1 and TRBJ2-2; 9 bases align to TRBD2. V gave up 2 bases and J gave up 5 bases; unmatched junction bases: 4. Germline V CDR1 and CDR2: SGHRS, YFSETQ. This CDR3 region has 15 residues. In DNA form, the CDR3 reads TGCGCCAGCAGCTTAAGCGGGGGGAATACCGGGGAGCTGTTTTTT. It encodes CASSLSGGNTGELFF.

V is TRBV7-2 and J is TRBJ2-1; no definite D call. V was shortened by 4 bases and J by 4 bases, with 11 bases between the two germline ends. This CDR3 is built from 14 residues. Germline CDR1 is SGHTA and CDR2 is FQGNSA. CDR3 nucleotide sequence: TGTGCCAGCAGCTCAAGCCAGGTTTACAATGAGCAGTTCTTC. Translated, it gives CASSSSQVYNEQFF.

The DNA of the CDR3 is TGCGCCAGCAGCTTGGCCGCTAGCGGGGGGGCCTCGGGCAATGAGCAGTTCTTC. Its protein product is CASSLAASGGASGNEQFF. The chain employs TRBV5-1 and TRBJ2-1; 12 bases fit TRBD2. Per germline, CDR1 SGHRS and CDR2 YFSETQ. The CDR3 sequence is 18 residues long. V trimming: 0 bases; J trimming: 6 bases; junction bases outside the gene matches: 10.

The genes are TRBV6-5 and TRBJ2-5; a possible D gene is TRBD2 (6 bases). CDR1 and CDR2 from the germline V gene are MNHEY and SVGAGI. Trimming removed 7 bases from V and 5 bases from J, with 17 bases in between. CDR3 length: 14 residues. CDR3 loop: CASTRPGVGETQYF. The CDR3, as DNA: TGTGCCAGCACCCGGCCGGGGGTAGGCGAGACCCAGTACTTC.

The V gene is TRBV9, the J gene TRBJ1-2; D is unclear. V shed 4 bases and J shed 0 bases, with 10 bases lying between them. Germline loops: CDR1 SGDLS, CDR2 YYNGEE. The CDR3 loop spans 14 amino acids. In DNA, the CDR3 is TGTGCCAGCAGCCCCAGTCGAGCTAACTATGGCTACACCTTC. It translates to CASSPSRANYGYTF.

This clone was seen a single time. V is TRBV6-5 and J is TRBJ2-7; perhaps TRBD1 as D (8 bases). Germline V CDR1 and CDR2: MNHEY, SVGAGI. This CDR3 has 14 residues. V lost 7 bases and J 3 bases, leaving 16 bases between the germline ends. CDR3 bases: TGTGCCAGCACCCAACAGGGGGGGTACTACGAGCAGTACTTC. Translated: CASTQQGGYYEQYF.

The rearrangement joins TRBV30 to TRBJ2-7; unclear D gene. The CDR3 spans 11 residues. Germline CDR1 is GTSNPN and CDR2 is SVGIG (reference sequence). V dropped 0 bases and J dropped 6 bases, with 6 bases sitting between them. CDR3 loop: CAWSVVSEQYF. CDR3 in DNA: TGTGCCTGGAGTGTGGTAAGCGAGCAGTACTTC.

V usage is TRBV5-5 and J usage is TRBJ1-2; TRBD1 agrees at 7 bases. After removal of 0 bases from V and 4 bases from J, the junction contained 3 bases not matched to a gene. The CDR3 extends over 14 amino acids. The germline gives CDR1 SGHKS, CDR2 YYEKEE (reference sequence). The CDR3 bases are TGTGCCAGCAGCTTGGAGGACAGGACCTATGGCTACACCTTC. Its protein is CASSLEDRTYGYTF.

This chain joins TRBV5-5 and TRBJ2-2, with a possible D match to TRBD1 (8 bases). Germline V gene data show CDR1 as SGHKS and CDR2 as YYEKEE (reference sequence). The CDR3 is 16 amino acids. Trimming took off 1 base at V and 3 bases at J, with 13 bases between the two ends. CDR3 in DNA: TGTGCCAGCAGCTTGTACAGGGGGGGAGACACCGGGGAGCTGTTTTTT. This encodes CASSLYRGGDTGELFF.

The chain combines TRBV6-6 with TRBJ1-1; possible D gene TRBD1, 6 bases. The CDR3 has 17 amino acids. V lost 5 bases, J lost 0 bases, and 19 bases lay in between. Germline CDR1 reads MNHNY; CDR2 reads SVGAGI (reference sequence). CDR3 coding DNA: TGTGCCAGCAGTCACGGGGGGACAAGGGATTTGAACACTGAAGCTTTCTTT. It specifies CASSHGGTRDLNTEAFF.